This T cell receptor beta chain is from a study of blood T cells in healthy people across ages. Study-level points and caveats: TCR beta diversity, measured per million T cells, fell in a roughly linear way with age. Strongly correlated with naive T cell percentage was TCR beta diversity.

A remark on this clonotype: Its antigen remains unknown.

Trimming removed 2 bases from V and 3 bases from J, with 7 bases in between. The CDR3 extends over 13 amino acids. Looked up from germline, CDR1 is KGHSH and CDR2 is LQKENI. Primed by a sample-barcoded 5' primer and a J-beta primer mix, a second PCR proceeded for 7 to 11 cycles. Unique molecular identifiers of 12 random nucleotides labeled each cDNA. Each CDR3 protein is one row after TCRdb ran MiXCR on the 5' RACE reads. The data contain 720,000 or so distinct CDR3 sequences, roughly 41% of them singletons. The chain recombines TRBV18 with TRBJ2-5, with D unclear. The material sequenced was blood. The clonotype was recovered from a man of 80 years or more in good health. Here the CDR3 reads CASSPLIEETQYF. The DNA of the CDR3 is TGTGCCAGCTCACCATTAATAGAAGAGACCCAGTACTTC.